This T cell receptor beta chain was obtained from a study of somatic mutations in cytotoxic T cells in rheumatoid arthritis. In the study overall: Certain T-cell populations stained with V beta antibodies were FACS-sorted to nearly 100% purity, and V beta1+ cells were TCRB-sequenced. Findings and caveats of the study: A slight TRBV07 underrepresentation in rheumatoid arthritis patients was reported without multiple-comparison adjustment. The study found that the largest CD8+ clone exceeded 20% of CD8+ cells in about an eighth of the roughly 65 patients. Among rheumatoid arthritis patients and age-matched healthy controls, CD8+ T-cell clonality was not significantly different.

Concerning this clone itself: The antigen is not known.

The CDR3 is 15 amino acids. The V end lost 5 bases, the J end lost 6 bases, and 20 bases lay between the germline ends. Germline CDR1 is LNHDA and CDR2 is SQIVND (reference sequence). Produced via immunoSEQ multiplex PCR; TCRdb's table is partial and in-frame only. The repertoire includes 15,000 to 20,000 clones, over 80% of them detected once, and roughly 9.8% sits in the top ten. The specimen was CD8+ T cells sorted from blood. The sequence was collected from a man between 18 and 29 years old with rheumatoid arthritis. V usage is TRBV19 and J usage is TRBJ2-7, with D hard to call. In DNA, the CDR3 is TGTGCCAGTAGTCCCGACCTAGGAAATGTGGTCGAGCAGTACTTC. It encodes CASSPDLGNVVEQYF.